This TCR beta chain originates from a study of cytomegalovirus exposure and HLA in healthy donors (dated by TCRdb to the late 2010s). Looking at the study overall: An earlier analysis of roughly 570 of the donors reported about 260 Gb of sequence data and 117 million unique TCR beta sequences obtained from about 180 million T cells. An early release that covered several hundred HLA-typed donors contained approximately 300 gigabases of sequencing data and some 87 million unique TCR sequences. Of the roughly 410 genotyped donors, approximately 81% were placed in the genetic ancestry cluster associated with self-reported Caucasian donors. The aim of the study was to test whether cataloging public T cell receptors could identify signatures of past pathogen exposure. The T cell repertoires of 666 subjects were profiled by immunosequencing and related to cytomegalovirus serostatus. Besides the first cohort of around 700 subjects, a separate validation cohort made up of 120 different subjects was used. To predict cytomegalovirus infection status, the study combined high-throughput TCR immunosequencing, statistical association of individual TCRs with disease status, and machine learning. A later analysis re-examined previously published TCR beta repertoires from more than 650 donors and added high-resolution HLA genotyping to investigate patterns of TCR occurrence. In the later analysis, no new phenotypic data were used to find candidate immune exposures; instead, reliance was placed on TCR beta sequences and their occurrence across donors. To decide whether each TCR beta V gene segment behaved as functional or pseudogenic, an earlier analysis of nearly 600 of the donors relied on high-throughput TCR beta sequencing. Donor age, sex, ethnicity and CMV serostatus were compiled together with the repertoire data. Genome-wide SNP genotypes for about 60% of the 666 donors were used in a later genetic analysis, which treated that subset as a discovery cohort. Every discovery cohort repertoire had been produced on one sequencing platform. HLA typing included class I and class II loci at four-digit resolution. The number of typed donors differed by locus: about 620-630 for A, B, C, DRB1 and DQB1; roughly 510 for DQA1; around 610 for DPA1; and roughly 450 for DPB1. About 5 DR-DQ haplotypes were handled as single units for association and clustering, since linkage in the cohort was strong. Among over 350 genotyped donors of the cohort, an average of roughly 240,000 unique TCR beta nucleotide sequences were sequenced per donor, roughly 20% of them non-productive.

The method behind the library was the immunoSEQ multiplex PCR assay. The multiplex PCR relied on a mix of 60 forward primers for TCR Vbeta segments and 13 reverse primers for TCR Jbeta segments. The CDR3 region of rearranged TCR beta genes was amplified from genomic DNA with a multiplex PCR assay. On the Illumina HiSeq System, the amplified TCR beta libraries were sequenced as 87-base-pair reads. Turning to the authors' computational methods: In a later analysis, 70 million to 95 million unique TCR beta chains were counted across the roughly 670 repertoires, and some 10 million of these chains were shared by at least two donors. Raw reads were error-corrected and collapsed into unique sequences by a nearest-neighbor algorithm in which closely related sequences were merged to remove PCR and sequencing errors. CDR3 sequences were aligned to IMGT reference sequences to assign V, D and J gene segments. For a sequence to be retained, at least a six-nucleotide match to both a V gene segment and a J gene segment was required. A rearrangement counted as productive if the CDR3 had no stop codons and remained in frame with V and J, and every other rearrangement counted as non-productive. Following IMGT convention, CDR3 was defined as the stretch from the second conserved V-encoded cysteine to the conserved J-encoded phenylalanine. The earlier analysis of about 610 of the donors excluded any sequence lacking an unambiguous match to a single V gene segment. An earlier analysis of almost 600 of the donors classified V segments as functional when productive rearrangements were above 56.7% and as segregating when the standard deviation between donors was above 5%. To diagnose cytomegalovirus status from the catalog of TCR beta chain sequences, a statistical classification framework was built. In a later analysis, V and J genes were assigned by comparing TCR nucleotide sequences against IMGT/GENE-DB human TR gene sequences. The TCRdist pipeline was used in a later analysis to assign CDR3 sequences and most-parsimonious VDJ recombination scenarios. In a later analysis, each TCR beta chain was defined by its CDR3 amino acid sequence together with its V-gene family, and reads without a unique V-gene family were excluded. A later analysis removed several hundred highly shared, low-generation-probability nucleotide sequences to deal with suspected cross-contamination and a sequencing artifact. For each public chain, a later analysis derived a clonal expansion index from normalized ranks of inferred template counts within each repertoire. In a later analysis, generation probabilities were computed using a VDJ recombination model fitted to out-of-frame rearrangements, and the results were checked against IGoR. In a later analysis, hypergeometric tests were used to score TCR-TCR, TCR-HLA and TCR-CMV co-occurrence, with a repertoire-size bias correction applied to TCR pairs. False discovery rates were estimated in a later analysis by permuting HLA or CMV assignments 20 times. In a later analysis, co-occurring TCRs were grouped using DBSCAN, with TCRdist sequence similarity added in when clustering inside HLA-allele-positive subsets. Repertoires with fewer than 30,000 or more than 120,000 public chains, plus five repertoires with anomalous nucleotide sharing, were excluded from co-occurrence clustering. Drawn from immuneACCESS, this table holds only the in-frame rearrangements with V and J called that TCRdb kept. Clones are partly lost; checked studies trace under half to an unresolved V gene and leave the rest unexplained. The V and J calls and clone size are taken from that table; D and trimming were inferred from the DNA. Counted in this sample were approximately 140,000 clones; roughly 76% of them appeared once. Clones ranked in the top ten supply over 1% of the sample.

What the study reported, not specific to this receptor: Correlated functional status among segregating V segments might be attributable to linkage disequilibrium, but an unknown experimental factor could not be ruled out. In an earlier analysis of several hundred of the donors, most TCR beta V segments were observed in productive rearrangements about 87% or about 30% of the time, broadly matching IMGT annotations. According to a later analysis, TCR association rates differed among HLA loci, with DRB1 alleles showing the most associated TCRs and HLA-C alleles showing the fewest. In vitro tests confirmed that a few of the cytomegalovirus-associated TCR beta chains recognize cytomegalovirus antigens. A total of 150 to 200 TCR beta chains were listed by the study as associated with cytomegalovirus. Specific HLA alleles were associated with over 15,000 TCR beta sequences at a false discovery rate of 0.05 in a later analysis. About 17 rarely observed V segments, including chromosome 9 orphons, were excluded from the earlier analysis of about 610 of the donors because counts were too low. Roughly uniform sequencing depth across donors was assumed in presence/absence analyses, although this assumption may not hold. A cluster of highly shared sequence variants was judged likely to represent a technical artifact of the sequencing pipeline. HLA typing was unavailable for some donors at each locus, so association tests used only the typed subset. Some IMGT-functional V segments, including TRBV6-2 and TRBV6-3, could not be distinguished by the 87-base-pair reads and were therefore excluded. A later analysis found that HLA-associated TCR beta chains were more clonally expanded and had lower generation probabilities than equally common non-associated chains. Most CMV-associated TCR beta chains appeared to be HLA-restricted in a later analysis, and the HLA associations seemed to be driven largely by CMV exposure. When HLA alleles, especially DR and DQ, strongly co-occurred, TCR associations were difficult to assign to individual alleles. A further reported finding was that TCR beta sequences accurately predicted the HLA-A and HLA-B alleles for most subjects in the first cohort. Only TCR beta chains were sequenced in this cohort, and the absence of alpha or paired-chain data limited detectable features. According to the authors, the approach could potentially be generalized to other disease states and immunological phenotypes. In both the original and validation cohorts, the classifier was reported to diagnose cytomegalovirus status with high specificity and sensitivity. Immune exposure information for the cohort was limited to CMV serostatus. A later genetic analysis associated a missense DCLRE1C variant with V-gene and J-gene trimming of TCR beta chains, and an independent cohort replicated the association. A later genetic analysis reported fewer N-insertions in productive TCRs among donors in an Asian-associated ancestry cluster than the roughly 650-donor mean. Several of the top co-occurrence clusters appeared to be linked to parvovirus B19, influenza, CMV and Epstein-Barr virus, according to a later analysis. Most TCR sequences were observed very rarely across donors, whereas some public TCRs were present in many individuals.

Based on the germline V gene, the CDR1 and CDR2 sequences are SNHLY and FYNNEI. For this chain, trimming is 5 bases at the V end and 2 bases at the J end, and the number of junction bases without a gene match is 4. Inclusive of the bounding cysteine and phenylalanine, the CDR3 is 16 residues long. CDR3 DNA only is kept here, 48 bases in frame from base 1. In total, fewer than 750 healthy bone marrow donors made up the cohort. All cohort members were sampled while nominally healthy, although unrecorded immune exposures were likely present. The donor tested CMV seronegative, placing the donor among the approximately 400 seronegative members of the cohort. Each donor provided a peripheral blood sample, and peripheral blood mononuclear cells were used for TCR beta sequencing. The Qiagen DNeasy Blood Extraction Kit was used to extract genomic DNA from the blood cell samples. This clone was picked up a small number of times. Its antigen remains unidentified. No base quality values were provided; no much bigger clone lies one nucleotide off. Other nucleotide sequences in the sample specify the same CDR3.

The sample consisted of PBMCs. The rearranged chain carries TRBV2 and TRBJ2-6, with TRBD1 identical over 9 junction bases. This receptor was taken from a woman between 35 and 50 years old in good health and CMV-seronegative. For the CDR3, the sequence is CASSSGTGTGANVLTF. The DNA sequence is given as TGTGCCAGCAGTTCTGGGACAGGGACTGGGGCCAACGTCCTGACTTTC.